This TCR beta chain appears in the sequencing data of a study of Ad26.COV2.S vaccination and SARS-CoV-2 variants. Data came from immunoSEQ multiplex PCR; TCRdb stores just in-frame clones and leaves some out. Among about 250,000 clones listed, approximately 88% were seen once. Treatment indicated: over 15 received Ad26.COV2.S at low or high dose, single or two shots; 5 received placebo; per-sample allocation not given. Specimen acquisition occurred on day 63 following the initial vaccine or placebo injection. Wuhan-strain spike was delivered by a replication-incompetent Ad26 vector. In germline, CDR1 is SGHRS, CDR2 YFSETQ. The CDR3 runs to 14 residues. V was pared by 0 bases and J by 0 bases, with 6 bases between.

This material consisted of peripheral blood, taken in a trial of Ad26.COV2.S vaccine versus placebo. The clonotype comes from a person aged 18 to 65 who received the Ad26.COV2.S COVID-19 vaccine or a placebo. The chain couples TRBV5-1 to TRBJ2-5; the D is unclear. Here the CDR3 reads CASSLVKYQETQYF. CDR3 sequence (DNA): TGCGCCAGCAGCTTGGTCAAGTACCAAGAGACCCAGTACTTC.